This TCR beta chain appears in the sequencing data of a study of technical replicates of blood from several donors (dated by TCRdb to about 2017). Counted from cysteine to phenylalanine, this CDR3 has 16 amino acids. This entry keeps only the CDR3 DNA: 48 bases, framed from base 1. The junction shows trimming of 3 bases on V and 4 bases on J, and the gene matches do not reach 9 bases of it. Reading the germline V gene gives CDR1 SGHTA and CDR2 FQGNSA. The receptor library was made with the immunoSEQ multiplex PCR assay. The immuneACCESS repertoire file appears here via TCRdb, limited to in-frame rearrangements. These files lack a portion of the clones; in checked studies, under half of the deficit traces to unresolved V genes, and the cause of the others is not known. The sample table contains roughly 50,000 clones; only one count was recorded for about 95% of them. The ten most abundant clones make up about 3% of the sample.

This clone is a singleton in its sample. Its antigen remains unidentified. No much larger clone is present one base from it, and per-base qualities are unavailable. The sequence came from a human donor in good health. Some clones in this sample may be carry-over from other donors' samples. Material: PBMCs. The rearrangement combines TRBV7-2 with TRBJ2-7; 10 bases in the middle match TRBD2. The DNA sequence is as follows: TGTGCCAGCAGCTTCTCTAGCGGGAGTCTAAGTTACGAGCAGTACTTC. Translation gives CASSFSSGSLSYEQYF. The reference TRBV7-2 and TRBJ2-7 proteins fill in what lies around the CDR3, so the full variable domain reads GAGVSQSPSNKVTEKGKDVELRCDPISGHTALYWYRQSLGQGLEFLIYFQGNSAPDKSGLPSDRFSAERTGGSVSTLTIQRTQQEDSAVYLCASSFSSGSLSYEQYFGPGTRLTVT.